Presented here are 2 T cell receptor beta chains from one specimen sequenced in a study of graft-versus-host responses after intestinal transplantation. Their antigens remain unidentified. Assay: immunoSEQ multiplex PCR; the TCRdb copy retains only in-frame clones and omits some. In the table there are fewer than 150,000 clones, around 94% of which are singletons. This material consisted of unstimulated CD4+ T cells sorted from spleen or lymph node cells, taken before intestinal transplant. These receptors came from a human donor who received an intestinal transplant.

This chain uses TRBV25-1 with TRBJ1-3, with a possible D match to TRBD1 (6 bases). The germline V gene encodes CDR1 MGHDK and CDR2 SYGVNS. The V and J ends lost 1 base and 0 bases respectively, with 13 bases between them. The CDR3 has 17 amino acids. The CDR3 nucleotides are TGTGCCAGCAGTGAATTCAGGGGCCAATCCTCTGGAAACACCATATATTTT. The encoded protein is CASSEFRGQSSGNTIYF.

The sample holds a few counts of this clone. This chain links TRBV6-1 with TRBJ2-7; no firm D call. The V gene's germline CDR1 is MNHNS and CDR2 SASEGT. The ends were cut back, 7 bases at V and 5 bases at J, with 15 bases in the middle. The CDR3 length is 13 residues. The CDR3 sequence is CASTSIVVHEQYF. Here the CDR3 DNA reads TGTGCCAGCACCTCGATAGTGGTCCACGAGCAGTACTTC.